The present T cell receptor beta chain was sequenced within a study of blood T cell repertoires in COVID-19. The method was immunoSEQ multiplex PCR; TCRdb's version includes in-frame clones alone and lacks a portion of them. The table lists some 250,000 clones, about 91% of them singletons. Recruitment covered 25 or so US areas and drew participants whose ages spanned roughly 18 to 89 years. CDR1 SGHNT and CDR2 YYREEE come from the germline V gene (reference sequence). The CDR3 loop spans 15 amino acids. Trimming cost V 4 bases and J 5 bases; bases outside gene matches: 7. Sequencing was carried out using PBMCs or T cells enriched from blood (not recorded which). This TCR derives from a human donor in a cohort exposed to, infected with or recovered from COVID-19 (not recorded which). The donor label of this sample is uncertain. This chain links TRBV5-4 with TRBJ1-2, with 11 bases fitting TRBD1. CDR3 bases: TGTGCCAGCAGCGTCGGGACAGGGGGGGTTTATGGCTACACCTTC. Translated, it gives CASSVGTGGVYGYTF.